The 8 T cell receptor beta chains presented below share a single source sample, sequenced in a study of tissue T cells after allogeneic stem cell transplantation. Noted time point: mouse harvest day 7 after allogeneic transplant. Each mouse received 10^7 T-cell-depleted marrow cells plus 10^6 splenic CD5+ T cells by tail vein. Sequencing was performed with immunoSEQ multiplex PCR; in TCRdb, only in-frame clones are kept and a portion is missing. The table records approximately 5,000 clones, roughly 56% of them present only once. The sample consisted of gut tissue. The receptor source for this set is a female BALB/c mouse given C57BL/6 T cells with graft-versus-host disease after an allogeneic hematopoietic cell transplant.

This clone was picked up one time. Gene names denote mouse genes. The CDR3 goes on 1 residue after the read ends, and that part is filled in from the germline J gene. The J gene is TRBJ2-5, the V gene TRBV3; 8 nucleotides line up with TRBD2. CDR3 length equals 13 residues. CDR1 and CDR2 from the germline V gene are SNHLY and FYNGKV (reference sequence). With 5 bases clipped from V and 3 bases from J, the junction kept 1 base outside the gene matches. CDR3 DNA, as far as it was read: TGTGCCAGCAGCCGGACTGGGCAAGACACCCAGTAC. Encoded protein: CASSRTGQDTQY. The full CDR3 protein is CASSRTGQDTQYF.

About this clone: Mouse gene names apply. The DNA ends 1 residue before the CDR3 does, and the rest of the CDR3 is filled in from the germline J gene. This chain links TRBV13-2 with TRBJ2-7; 7 bases agree with TRBD2. V dropped 5 bases and J dropped 3; count of bases not matched to a gene: 2. The CDR3 loop spans 12 amino acids. Germline CDR1 is NNHNN and CDR2 is SYGAGS (reference sequence). The sequenced part of the CDR3 DNA is TGTGCCAGCGGACTGGGGAGCTATGAACAGTAC. This codes for CASGLGSYEQY. The CDR3 in its entirety is CASGLGSYEQYF.

This clone was counted a few times. At one boundary the junction diverges from the germline segment, which might be a read error. Gene labels here are mouse ones. The observed sequence ends 1 residue before the CDR3 terminus, with the missing tail filled in from the germline J gene. The chain combines TRBV26 with TRBJ1-2; possible D gene TRBD1, 5 bases. Per germline, CDR1 KGHPV and CDR2 FQNQEV (reference sequence). The CDR3 is 14 amino acids. The part of the CDR3 DNA that was read is TGTGCCAGCAGCCTGTGGGGGTCCAACTCCGACTACACC. It encodes CASSLWGSNSDYT. The whole CDR3 is CASSLWGSNSDYTF.

Notes on this clone: Gene and germline names: mouse. The CDR3 end falls 1 residue outside the read, so it is completed with the germline J gene. V and J are TRBV26 and TRBJ1-5; a possible D gene is TRBD1 (5 bases). Germline V gene lookup returns CDR1 KGHPV and CDR2 FQNQEV (reference sequence). This CDR3 is 16 amino acids long. V lost 0 bases to trimming and J lost 3 bases, with 12 bases between them. CDR3 bases read: TGTGCCAGCAGTCTGTCTTGGGGGGATGTCAACCAGGCTCCGCTT. The encoded protein is CASSLSWGDVNQAPL. The whole CDR3 protein reads CASSLSWGDVNQAPLF.

This clone was seen only a few times. Gene names denote mouse genes. The CDR3 DNA, read in part, is TGTGCCAGCAGTCTGGGGGGGCGCGCTGAACAGTAC. Its translation is CASSLGGRAEQY. The complete CDR3 sequence is CASSLGGRAEQYF. This chain links TRBV26 with TRBJ2-7, with a weak D call TRBD2 (7 bases). The read terminates 1 residue ahead of where the CDR3 ends, so the germline J gene completes it. V lost 2 bases, J lost 6 bases, and 11 bases lay in between. The CDR3 runs 13 residues. Germline V gene sequence: CDR1 KGHPV, CDR2 FQNQEV (reference sequence).

With regard to this clone: Gene names follow the mouse nomenclature. The read comes to an end 1 residue before the CDR3 does, leaving the germline J gene to fill in the end. J is TRBJ2-2 and V is TRBV20; D is uncertain. Between the trimmed V and J ends, which lost 5 bases and 0 bases, there was a span of 7 bases. Looked up from germline, CDR1 is GFQATS and CDR2 is STVNSAI. CDR3 length equals 13 residues. CDR3 sequence reads: CGAHTANTGQLYF. The CDR3 DNA, read in part, is TGTGGTGCTCATACAGCAAACACCGGGCAGCTCTAC. The full variable domain, with the rest looked up from reference TRBV20 and TRBJ2-2, is GALVYQYPRRTICKSGTSMRMECQAVGFQATSVAWYRQSPQKTFELIALSTVNSAIKYEQNFTQEKFPISHPNLSFSSMTVLNAYLEDRGLYLCGAHTANTGQLYFGEGSKLTVL.

Regarding this clone: At one of its ends the junction is not consistent with the germline gene, which may arise from a read error. These gene names are mouse names. Read sequence stops 1 residue before the CDR3 end, and the germline J gene provides the missing end. The same CDR3 also results from other DNA sequences found in this sample. The rearrangement uses TRBV12-2 and TRBJ1-3; D not certain. The CDR3 runs to 14 residues. Germline V lookup: CDR1 SGHLS, CDR2 HYDKME. This CDR3 reads CASSLGLSGNTLYF. CDR3 bases read: TGTGCCAGCTCTCTCGGACTTTCTGGAAACACGCTCTAT.

Of note for this clone: The listed genes are named as in mouse. The CDR3 end is not reached by the read, which stops 1 residue before it; the germline J gene fills it in. The chain links TRBV26 to TRBJ1-4; TRBD1 might be the D (6 bases). This CDR3 has 13 residues. CDR1 is KGHPV and CDR2 is FQNQEV in the germline V gene (reference sequence). With 4 bases removed from V and 4 bases from J, the gap between germline ends came to 7 bases. CDR3 DNA (partial): TGTGCCAGCAGTCGGGACAACAACGAAAGATTATTT. Protein product: CASSRDNNERLF. The complete CDR3 sequence is CASSRDNNERLFF. Filled out from reference TRBV26 and TRBJ1-4, the complete variable domain reads NSKVIQTPRYLVKGQGQKAKMRCIPEKGHPVVFWYQQNKNNEFKFLINFQNQEVLQQIDMTEKRFSAECPSNSPCSLEIQSSEAGDSALYLCASSRDNNERLFFGHGTKLSVL.